This is a list of T cell receptor beta chains from one sample in a study of T cell clones after liver transplantation. The assay was immunoSEQ multiplex PCR, and TCRdb's table has in-frame clones only and misses some. The sample lists 95,000 to 130,000 clones; 90% were seen once. The material sequenced was CD4+ T cells from blood, taken 12 months after liver transplant. The receptor source for this set is a human patient who received a liver transplant. The T cells may partly be graft donor cells. CDR3s include the opening cysteine and the closing phenylalanine or tryptophan. The D gene is left open where the match is weak. Not every row has a clone size; where given, it reads once, few, many or a size class.

length: 14; D: .; V: TRBV30; J: TRBJ1-3; size: few; DNA: TGTGCCTGGAGATCCCCCGGATCAGGAAACACCATATATTTT; CDR3: CAWRSPGSGNTIYF
length: 15; D: TRBD2; V: TRBV6-5; J: TRBJ2-3; size: .; DNA: TGTGGGGGGACTAGCGGGAGAATGGGCACAGATACGCAGTATTTT; CDR3: CGGTSGRMGTDTQYF
length: 15; D: TRBD2; V: TRBV7-6; J: TRBJ2-7; size: .; DNA: TGTGCCAGCAGCTTAGCGGCGGGGGGCTCCTACGAGCAGTACTTC; CDR3: CASSLAAGGSYEQYF
length: 14; D: .; V: TRBV4-2; J: TRBJ2-1; size: .; DNA: TGTGCCAGCAGCCAAGATCTCCATATCCGTGAGCAGTTCTTC; CDR3: CASSQDLHIREQFF
length: 14; D: TRBD1; V: TRBV29-1; J: TRBJ1-1; size: .; DNA: TGCAGCGTACGAGTCTCAGGGGGGGGCACTGAAGCTTTCTTT; CDR3: CSVRVSGGGTEAFF
length: 14; D: TRBD1; V: TRBV7-9; J: TRBJ2-7; size: .; DNA: TGTGCCAGCACCACGGGACAGGGCCCTTACGAGCAGTACTTC; CDR3: CASTTGQGPYEQYF
length: 14; D: .; V: TRBV19; J: TRBJ2-7; size: .; DNA: TGTGCCAGTAGTGCGGGGACGGGCTCCTACGAGCAGTACTTC; CDR3: CASSAGTGSYEQYF
length: 16; D: TRBD2; V: TRBV5-4; J: TRBJ2-3; size: .; DNA: TGTGCCAGCAGCGCTGGGACTAGCGGTAGCACAGATACGCAGTATTTT; CDR3: CASSAGTSGSTDTQYF
length: 16; D: .; V: TRBV5-1; J: TRBJ2-5; size: .; DNA: TGCGCCAGCAGATCCGCCTGGGCGCAGGTCGTGAAGACCCAGTACTTC; CDR3: CASRSAWAQVVKTQYF
length: 15; D: TRBD2; V: TRBV4-1; J: TRBJ2-5; size: .; DNA: TGCGCCAGCAGCCAAGGGACTAGCAGGCGGGAGACCCAGTACTTC; CDR3: CASSQGTSRRETQYF
length: 17; D: TRBD2; V: TRBV7-4; J: TRBJ2-3; size: .; DNA: TGTGCCAGCAGCGCCGGGACTAGCGGGATCTCGGCAGATACGCAGTATTTT; CDR3: CASSAGTSGISADTQYF
length: 13; D: .; V: TRBV7-2; J: TRBJ2-7; size: once; DNA: TGTGCCAGCAGCTTGGGACTGCTCGGAGAGCAGTACTTC; CDR3: CASSLGLLGEQYF
length: 16; D: TRBD1; V: TRBV27; J: TRBJ2-7; size: .; DNA: TGTGCCAGCAGTTTATGGGAGGGACAGGGCCTCTACGAGCAGTACTTC; CDR3: CASSLWEGQGLYEQYF
length: 14; D: .; V: TRBV6-5; J: TRBJ2-7; size: .; DNA: TGTGCCAGCAGTTACTCGAGAAGCTCCTACGAGCAGTACTTC; CDR3: CASSYSRSSYEQYF
length: 14; D: .; V: TRBV28; J: TRBJ1-5; size: .; DNA: TGTGCCAGCAACTTTCGGGGGATTGGACAGCCCCAGCATTTT; CDR3: CASNFRGIGQPQHF
length: 15; D: TRBD2; V: TRBV2; J: TRBJ2-1; size: .; DNA: TGTGCCAGCAGTGCGGGGACTAGCCGGGCCGATGAGCAGTTCTTC; CDR3: CASSAGTSRADEQFF
length: 12; D: .; V: TRBV18; J: TRBJ1-1; size: .; DNA: TGTGCCAGCTCACCACGGGAACGCGAAGCTTTCTTT; CDR3: CASSPREREAFF
length: 15; D: TRBD2; V: TRBV5-1; J: TRBJ2-1; size: .; DNA: TGCGCCAGCAGCGCGGTCGGACTAGCGTCCAATGAGCAGTTCTTC; CDR3: CASSAVGLASNEQFF
length: 14; D: TRBD1; V: TRBV18; J: TRBJ1-2; size: .; DNA: TGTGCCAGCTCCCGGACAGGGGGGGACTATGGCTACACCTTC; CDR3: CASSRTGGDYGYTF
length: 15; D: .; V: TRBV18; J: TRBJ2-5; size: .; DNA: TGTGCCAGCTCACCACCGGAAAGGGTCCTGGAGACCCAGTACTTC; CDR3: CASSPPERVLETQYF
length: 16; D: TRBD1; V: TRBV13; J: TRBJ2-3; size: .; DNA: TGTGCCAGCAGCTCAGGACAGGGGGCGTCCACAGATACGCAGTATTTT; CDR3: CASSSGQGASTDTQYF
length: 13; D: .; V: TRBV5-1; J: TRBJ1-2; size: .; DNA: TGCGCCAGCAGCTTCGGAGAGAGCGCTGGCTACACCTTC; CDR3: CASSFGESAGYTF
length: 12; D: .; V: TRBV11-3; J: TRBJ2-7; size: .; DNA: TGTGCCAGCAGCTTGCCGAACTACGAGCAGTACTTC; CDR3: CASSLPNYEQYF
length: 13; D: .; V: TRBV5-5; J: TRBJ2-7; size: .; DNA: TGTGCCAGCAGCCCAACAGTCAGCGGGGAGCAGTACTTC; CDR3: CASSPTVSGEQYF
length: 14; D: TRBD1; V: TRBV18; J: TRBJ1-2; size: .; DNA: TGTGCCAGCTCGTTCGGACAGGGCACCGAGGGCTACACCTTC; CDR3: CASSFGQGTEGYTF
length: 15; D: .; V: TRBV11-3; J: TRBJ2-7; size: .; DNA: TGTGCCAGCAGCTTAGGTAGCGCCGACTCCTACGAGCAGTACTTC; CDR3: CASSLGSADSYEQYF
length: 13; D: .; V: TRBV14; J: TRBJ1-3; size: .; DNA: TGTGCCAGCAGCCAAGAGATGGGGGGCGCTTCATATTTT; CDR3: CASSQEMGGASYF
length: 14; D: TRBD1; V: TRBV28; J: TRBJ2-7; size: .; DNA: TGTGCCAGCATCTCGGGACAGAGCTCCTACGAGCAGTACTTC; CDR3: CASISGQSSYEQYF
length: 11; D: .; V: TRBV19; J: TRBJ2-1; size: medium-sized; DNA: TGTGCCGTTCGGTTCGGCAATGAGCAGTTCTTC; CDR3: CAVRFGNEQFF
length: 13; D: .; V: TRBV28; J: TRBJ2-1; size: .; DNA: TGTGCCAGCAGTCCGCGGGACAGCAATGAGCAGTTCTTC; CDR3: CASSPRDSNEQFF
length: 14; D: .; V: TRBV19; J: TRBJ1-2; size: .; DNA: TGTGCCAGTAGTACCCGAGGGACGATTTATGGCTACACCTTC; CDR3: CASSTRGTIYGYTF
length: 16; D: .; V: TRBV18; J: TRBJ2-3; size: .; DNA: TGTGCCAGCTCGCAAGCCTTCAGTAGCGGTGGAGATACGCAGTATTTT; CDR3: CASSQAFSSGGDTQYF
length: 15; D: TRBD2; V: TRBV19; J: TRBJ2-1; size: .; DNA: TGTGCCAGTAGTATCCTTGCGGGAGGGCTAGGTGAGCAGTTCTTC; CDR3: CASSILAGGLGEQFF
length: 13; D: .; V: TRBV19; J: TRBJ2-1; size: .; DNA: TGTGCCAGTAGTATTGGGCTCTACAATGAGCAGTTCTTC; CDR3: CASSIGLYNEQFF
length: 14; D: TRBD1; V: TRBV6-6; J: TRBJ1-2; size: few; DNA: TGTGCCAGCAGGGCGGGACAGAATAACTATGGCTACACCTTC; CDR3: CASRAGQNNYGYTF
length: 12; D: .; V: TRBV2; J: TRBJ2-5; size: once; DNA: TGTGCCAGCAGCGCGGAGGGGGAGACCCAGTACTTC; CDR3: CASSAEGETQYF
length: 13; D: .; V: TRBV10-2; J: TRBJ1-5; size: once; DNA: TGCGCCAGCAGTTTAGGACAGAATCAGCCCCAGCATTTT; CDR3: CASSLGQNQPQHF
length: 14; D: TRBD2; V: TRBV11-3; J: TRBJ2-1; size: .; DNA: TGTGCCAGCAGCTCCTCAGCGGGAGTTAAAGAGCAGTTCTTC; CDR3: CASSSSAGVKEQFF
length: 17; D: .; V: TRBV28; J: TRBJ1-3; size: .; DNA: TGTGCCAGCTCTGGGGGGAACGTGAAGGGCTCTGGAAACACCATATATTTT; CDR3: CASSGGNVKGSGNTIYF
length: 13; D: .; V: TRBV18; J: TRBJ1-4; size: .; DNA: TGTGCCAGCTCACAGCTAGATAATGAAAAACTGTTTTTT; CDR3: CASSQLDNEKLFF
length: 14; D: .; V: TRBV5-1; J: TRBJ1-2; size: .; DNA: TGCGCCAGCAGCTCGAGGGTGCCTGGGGATGGCTACACCTTC; CDR3: CASSSRVPGDGYTF
length: 14; D: .; V: TRBV15; J: TRBJ2-7; size: .; DNA: TGTGCCACCAGCATGGGCGGGATAGGCTACGAGCAGTACTTC; CDR3: CATSMGGIGYEQYF
length: 14; D: TRBD2; V: TRBV4-3; J: TRBJ2-2; size: .; DNA: TGCGCCAGCAGCCAAGGGACTAGTCCCGGGGAGCTGTTTTTT; CDR3: CASSQGTSPGELFF
length: 14; D: .; V: TRBV6-5; J: TRBJ1-1; size: .; DNA: TGTGCCAGCAGTTCCCTCGGGGGGTACACTGAAGCTTTCTTT; CDR3: CASSSLGGYTEAFF
length: 17; D: TRBD2; V: TRBV4-3; J: TRBJ2-2; size: few; DNA: TGCGCCAGCAGCCAAGTTTTCCTGGGGACTAGCGGGGGGGAGCTGTTTTTT; CDR3: CASSQVFLGTSGGELFF